The 21 T cell receptor beta chains below all came from one sample that was sequenced in a study of T-cell memory formation after mild COVID-19. TCRdb re-derived calls from the 5' RACE reads in MiXCR, one entry per CDR3 protein. Here the sample spans hundreds of thousands of distinct CDR3 sequences, about 22% being singletons. The specimen sequenced was PBMCs or a T cell subset sorted from them (not recorded which). Receptors originate from an adult woman who had mild COVID-19 (a few samples of this study predate the infection). Cell type and time point are not known.

This clonotype was found a few times. The V and J genes are TRBV15 and TRBJ2-1; weak D call: TRBD2 (5 bases). CDR1 is LNHNV, CDR2 YYDKDF, per germline (reference sequence). The CDR3 is 13 residues long. Trimming stripped 0 bases from V and 9 bases from J, with 9 bases between. CDR3 sequence reads: CATSRDIASEQFF. DNA for the CDR3: TGTGCCACCAGCAGAGATATAGCGAGTGAGCAGTTCTTC.

CDR3 sequence reads: CSILETGTVHGYTF. The CDR3 DNA sequence: TGCAGCATACTGGAGACAGGGACCGTGCATGGCTACACCTTC. This rearrangement joins TRBV29-1 to TRBJ1-2; the match to TRBD1 covers 7 bases. The CDR3 length is 14 residues. Germline V gene data show CDR1 as SQVTM and CDR2 as ANQGSEA. V was clipped by 8 bases and J by 6 bases; unmatched bases: 15.

This clonotype was seen more than once but under ten times. The V and J genes are TRBV20-1 and TRBJ2-2, with D possibly TRBD1 on 6 matching bases. The V gene lost 3 bases and the J gene lost 6 bases, with 20 bases spanning the gap. Germline-derived CDR1 and CDR2 are DFQATT and SNEGSKA (reference sequence). This CDR3 comprises 16 residues. CDR3 bases: TGCAGTGCTAGCCCCACATTTTCCTCAGGGGCCGGGGAGCTGTTTTTT. Protein sequence: CSASPTFSSGAGELFF.

The J gene is TRBJ1-6, the V gene TRBV12-3 or TRBV12-4; no firm D call. This CDR3 has 14 residues. V gave up 5 bases and J gave up 14 bases, with 19 bases separating them. CDR3 sequence reads: CASSPRGGQSALHF. The CDR3, as DNA: TGTGCCAGCAGTCCACGGGGAGGGCAATCGGCCCTCCACTTT.

At least ten counts were recorded for this clonotype. The chain recombines TRBV12-3 or TRBV12-4 with TRBJ2-5, with 9 bases identical to TRBD2. The CDR3 sequence is 17 residues long. J gave up 1 base and V 6 bases, and 12 bases lay outside the gene matches. The CDR3 spells CASRYTSSGSPQETQYF. For the CDR3, the DNA is TGTGCCAGCAGATATACAAGTAGCGGGAGTCCCCAAGAGACCCAGTACTTC.

This clonotype was detected a few times. The V and J genes are TRBV29-1 and TRBJ2-2, with 13 nucleotides matching TRBD2. Trimming took 6 bases from V and 1 from J; bases not matched to a gene: 11. Germline assignment: CDR1 SQVTM and CDR2 ANQGSEA. The CDR3 sequence is 18 residues long. The CDR3 is CSVLGLAGILGNTGELFF. The CDR3 nucleotides are TGCAGCGTCCTGGGACTAGCGGGAATCTTGGGGAACACCGGGGAGCTGTTTTTT.

This clonotype was picked up one time. V gene TRBV24-1 combines with J gene TRBJ2-2, with TRBD2 matching 16 bases. This CDR3 is 18 amino acids long. Germline values: CDR1 KGHDR, CDR2 SFDVKD. V shed 3 bases and J 5 bases; nucleotides not matched to a gene: 5. CDR3 loop: CATSDPGLAGGYTGELFF. CDR3 nucleotide sequence: TGTGCCACCAGTGATCCGGGACTAGCGGGAGGGTATACCGGGGAGCTGTTTTTT.

V and J are TRBV19 and TRBJ1-2, with D perhaps TRBD1 (5 bases). V lost 6 bases and J 4 bases, leaving 12 bases between the germline ends. Germline loops: CDR1 LNHDA, CDR2 SQIVND (reference sequence). The CDR3 sequence is 13 residues long. The CDR3: CASRWGEGYGYTF. For the CDR3, the DNA is TGTGCCAGTAGGTGGGGGGAAGGCTATGGCTACACCTTC.

V usage is TRBV5-1 and J usage is TRBJ2-7; 8 bases match TRBD1. The length of the CDR3 is 14 residues. Germline CDR1 is SGHRS and CDR2 is YFSETQ. V trimming: 5 bases; J trimming: 0 bases; junction bases outside the gene matches: 4. CDR3 sequence reads: CASSEDRDSYEQYF. CDR3 nucleotides: TGCGCCAGCAGTGAGGACAGGGACTCCTACGAGCAGTACTTC.

This clonotype was observed a handful of times. The V and J genes are TRBV7-2 and TRBJ2-1; 11 bases agree with TRBD2. This CDR3 region has 17 residues. Per germline, CDR1 SGHTA and CDR2 FQGNSA. V was clipped by 5 bases and J by 0 bases; unmatched bases: 6. CDR3 bases: TGTGCCAGCAGCATCACTAGCGGGGGTAGCTCCTACAATGAGCAGTTCTTC. Its translation: CASSITSGGSSYNEQFF.

This clonotype was counted only a few times. The rearrangement links TRBV11-3 to TRBJ2-5; D possibly corresponds to TRBD1 (6 bases). V was cut by 5 bases and J by 0 bases, with 13 bases left in between. CDR1 and CDR2 from the germline V gene are SGHNT and YENEEA. The CDR3 totals 15 residues. The CDR3 loop is CASSPEQGYQETQYF. The CDR3 DNA reads TGTGCCAGCAGCCCTGAACAGGGTTACCAAGAGACCCAGTACTTC.

The V gene is TRBV7-9, the J gene TRBJ1-2; D call uncertain. Germline V gene sequence: CDR1 SEHNR, CDR2 FQNEAQ (reference sequence). This CDR3 has 16 residues. V was cut by 4 bases and J by 6 bases, with 21 bases left in between. The CDR3 here is CASSSVRQDILHGYTF. CDR3 DNA: TGTGCCAGCAGCTCCGTTCGCCAAGACATACTGCATGGCTACACCTTC.

This chain links TRBV2 with TRBJ2-2, with D perhaps TRBD1 (6 bases). This CDR3 has 15 residues. From germline, CDR1 is SNHLY and CDR2 FYNNEI. Trimming pared 9 bases from V and 3 bases from J, leaving 17 bases between. This chain's CDR3 is CASNEQGPYTGELFF. The CDR3 DNA reads TGTGCCAGTAACGAGCAGGGGCCGTACACCGGGGAGCTGTTTTTT.

The table lists this clonotype with a few counts. V is TRBV7-2 and J is TRBJ2-2, with D possibly being TRBD1 (5 bases). CDR3 size: 14 residues. Germline CDR1 SGHTA, CDR2 FQGNSA. Trimming left V 1 base short and J 4 bases short, with 7 bases between. The CDR3 sequence is CASSLGGPTGELFF. Written as DNA, the CDR3 is TGTGCCAGCAGCTTAGGGGGCCCCACCGGGGAGCTGTTTTTT.

This clonotype was detected a few times. The chain combines TRBV28 with TRBJ2-1; D unclear. Germline-derived CDR1 and CDR2 are MDHEN and SYDVKM. With 5 bases removed from V and 6 bases from J, the gap between germline ends came to 17 bases. The CDR3 runs to 15 residues. CDR3 sequence: CASSTAHAPGNEQFF. CDR3 DNA: TGTGCCAGCAGTACCGCCCACGCGCCGGGCAATGAGCAGTTCTTC.

V is TRBV7-9 and J is TRBJ1-2, with D tentatively TRBD1 (5 bases). The CDR3 length is 15 residues. Deletions cut 3 bases from V and 6 bases from J, with 17 bases between. The germline CDR1 and CDR2 sequences are SEHNR and FQNEAQ (reference sequence). The CDR3 loop is CASSFAGTSRDGYTF. The DNA of the CDR3 is TGTGCCAGCAGCTTCGCCGGGACCTCGAGGGATGGCTACACCTTC.

Here the CDR3 DNA reads TGCAGTGCTAGACTAGCGGGAGGAGGGGAGCAGTTCTTC. This gives the protein CSARLAGGGEQFF. The chain joins TRBV20-1 to TRBJ2-1; TRBD2 matches at 11 bases. CDR1 is DFQATT and CDR2 is SNEGSKA in the germline V gene (reference sequence). The CDR3 is 13 amino acids. Losses at the gene ends were 2 bases for V and 10 bases for J; bases not matched to a gene: 4.

This clonotype was detected only a few times. The V gene is TRBV5-4, the J gene TRBJ2-7; 7 positions match TRBD2. CDR1 is SGHNT, CDR2 YYREEE, per germline (reference sequence). J gave up 0 bases and V 3 bases, and 6 bases lay outside the gene matches. The CDR3 has 15 amino acids. The CDR3 DNA reads as TGTGCCAGCAGCTCCTTAGCGGGCCACTCCTACGAGCAGTACTTC. Encoded protein: CASSSLAGHSYEQYF.

The chain links TRBV7-9 to TRBJ1-2; the match to TRBD1 covers 10 bases. The germline V gene has CDR1 SEHNR and CDR2 FQNEAQ (reference sequence). V shed 5 bases, J shed 6 bases, and the junction held 18 bases outside the gene matches. The CDR3 length is 18 residues. The CDR3, as DNA: TGTGCCAGCAGCGACTCTTACCCCCGGGACAGGGGAAGGGATGGCTACACCTTC. The encoded protein is CASSDSYPRDRGRDGYTF.

As regards this clonotype: In this CDR3 the conserved last residue, phenylalanine or tryptophan, is missing, so a read error is likely. This chain links TRBV6-5 with TRBJ1-2, with D unresolved. Germline V CDR1 and CDR2: MNHEY, SVGAGI. Deletions cut 6 bases from V and 6 bases from J, with 11 bases between. This CDR3 is built from 12 residues. CDR3 in DNA: TGTGCCAGCAGACCGAATAGGGATGGCTACACCTTA. Translated, it gives CASRPNRDGYTL.

This clonotype showed up many times. The chain carries TRBV5-5 and TRBJ2-1; TRBD2 matches at 7 bases. Per the germline V gene, CDR1 is SGHKS and CDR2 is YYEKEE (reference sequence). The CDR3 loop spans 15 amino acids. J was trimmed by 3 bases and V by 0 bases; bases with no gene match: 3. The CDR3 nucleotides are TGTGCCAGCAGCTTGGGAAGCGGGATCTACAATGAGCAGTTCTTC. Protein: CASSLGSGIYNEQFF.